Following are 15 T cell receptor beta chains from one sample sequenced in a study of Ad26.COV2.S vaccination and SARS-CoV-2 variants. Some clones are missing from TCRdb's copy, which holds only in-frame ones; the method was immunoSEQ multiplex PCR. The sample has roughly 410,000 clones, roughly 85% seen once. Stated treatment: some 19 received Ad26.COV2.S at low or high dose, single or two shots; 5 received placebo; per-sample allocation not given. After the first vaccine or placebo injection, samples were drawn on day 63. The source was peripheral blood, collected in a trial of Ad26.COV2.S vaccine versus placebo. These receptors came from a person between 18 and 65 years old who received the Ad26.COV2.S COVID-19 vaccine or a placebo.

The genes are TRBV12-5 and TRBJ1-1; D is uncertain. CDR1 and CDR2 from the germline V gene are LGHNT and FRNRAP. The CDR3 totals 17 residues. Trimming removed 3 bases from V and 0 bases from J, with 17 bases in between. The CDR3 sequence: CASGLMTQYTLNTEAFF. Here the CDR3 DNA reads TGTGCTAGTGGTTTAATGACGCAGTACACTTTGAACACTGAAGCTTTCTTT.

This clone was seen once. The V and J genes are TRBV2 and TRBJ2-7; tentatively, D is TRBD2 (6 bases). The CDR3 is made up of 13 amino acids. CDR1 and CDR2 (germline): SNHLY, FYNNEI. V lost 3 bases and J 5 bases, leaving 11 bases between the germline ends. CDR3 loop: CASSEGGRDEQYF. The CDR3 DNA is TGTGCCAGCAGTGAGGGGGGTCGGGACGAGCAGTACTTC.

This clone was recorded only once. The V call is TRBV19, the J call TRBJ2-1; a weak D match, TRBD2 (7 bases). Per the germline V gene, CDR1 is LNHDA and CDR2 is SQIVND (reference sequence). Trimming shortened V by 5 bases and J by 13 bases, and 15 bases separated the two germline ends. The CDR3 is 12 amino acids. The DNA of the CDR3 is TGTGCCAGTAGTTCCCTCGGGGGGCTACAGTTCTTC. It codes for CASSSLGGLQFF.

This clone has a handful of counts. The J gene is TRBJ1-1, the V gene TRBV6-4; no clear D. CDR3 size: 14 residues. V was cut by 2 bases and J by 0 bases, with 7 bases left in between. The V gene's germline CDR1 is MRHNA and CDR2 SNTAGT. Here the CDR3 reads CASSDPEMNTEAFF. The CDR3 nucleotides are TGTGCCAGCAGTGACCCCGAAATGAACACTGAAGCTTTCTTT.

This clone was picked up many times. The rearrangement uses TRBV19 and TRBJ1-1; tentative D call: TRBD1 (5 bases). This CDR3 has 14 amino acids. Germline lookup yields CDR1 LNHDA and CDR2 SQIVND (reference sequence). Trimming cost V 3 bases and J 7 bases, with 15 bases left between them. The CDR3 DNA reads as TGTGCCAGTAGTATTCATGTCGGGACTAGTGAAGCTTTCTTT. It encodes CASSIHVGTSEAFF.

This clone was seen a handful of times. The CDR3 bases are TGTGCCAGCAGCTTGCTCCCTAGGCGGTCCTACAATGAGCAGTTCTTC. As protein: CASSLLPRRSYNEQFF. The chain couples TRBV7-3 to TRBJ2-1, with D unclear. This CDR3 has 16 amino acids. Germline loops: CDR1 SGHTA, CDR2 FQGTGA. V lost 3 bases and J lost 1, with 13 bases in between.

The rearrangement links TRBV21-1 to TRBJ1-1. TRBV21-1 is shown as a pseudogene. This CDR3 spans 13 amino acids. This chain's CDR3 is CASSDSGRRRWGF. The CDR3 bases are TGTGCCAGCAGCGATTCAGGACGACGGAGGTGGGGTTTT.

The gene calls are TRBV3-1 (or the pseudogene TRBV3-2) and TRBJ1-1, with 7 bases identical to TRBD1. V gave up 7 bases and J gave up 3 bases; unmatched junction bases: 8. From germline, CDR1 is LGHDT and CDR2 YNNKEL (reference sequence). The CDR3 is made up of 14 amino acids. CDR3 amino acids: CASTKQGLHTEAFF. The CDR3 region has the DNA TGTGCCAGCACCAAACAGGGGCTTCACACTGAAGCTTTCTTT.

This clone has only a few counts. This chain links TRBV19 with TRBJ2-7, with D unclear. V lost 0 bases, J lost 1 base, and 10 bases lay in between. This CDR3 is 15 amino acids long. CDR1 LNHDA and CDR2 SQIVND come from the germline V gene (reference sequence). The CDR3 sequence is CASSIDSQVSYEQYF. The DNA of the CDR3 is TGTGCCAGTAGTATAGATTCGCAGGTTTCCTACGAGCAGTACTTC.

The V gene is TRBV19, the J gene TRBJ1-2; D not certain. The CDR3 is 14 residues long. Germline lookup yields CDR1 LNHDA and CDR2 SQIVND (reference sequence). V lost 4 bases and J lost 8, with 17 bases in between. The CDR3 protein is CASSTGDALGGYTF. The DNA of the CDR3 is TGTGCCAGTAGTACCGGTGATGCCCTAGGGGGCTACACCTTC.

The CDR3 spells CASSYHGTDYGYTF. For the CDR3, the DNA is TGTGCCAGCAGTTACCACGGGACCGATTATGGCTACACCTTC. The V and J genes are TRBV6-7 and TRBJ1-2, with TRBD1 as a possible D gene (5 bases). TRBV6-7 is identified as an open reading frame with a role that is uncertain. Trimming cost V 2 bases and J 5 bases, with 12 bases left between them. The CDR3 spans 14 residues.

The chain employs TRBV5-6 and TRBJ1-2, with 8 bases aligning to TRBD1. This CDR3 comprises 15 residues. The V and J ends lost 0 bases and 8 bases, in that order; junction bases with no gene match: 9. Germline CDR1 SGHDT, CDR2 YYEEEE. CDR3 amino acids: CASSLAGRGLQGYTF. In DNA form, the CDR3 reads TGTGCCAGCAGCTTGGCTGGCAGGGGGCTTCAGGGCTACACCTTC.

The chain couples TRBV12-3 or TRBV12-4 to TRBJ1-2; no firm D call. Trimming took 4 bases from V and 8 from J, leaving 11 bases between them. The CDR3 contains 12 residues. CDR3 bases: TGTGCCAGCAGTTCCACCCTGCGGGGCTACACCTTC. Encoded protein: CASSSTLRGYTF.

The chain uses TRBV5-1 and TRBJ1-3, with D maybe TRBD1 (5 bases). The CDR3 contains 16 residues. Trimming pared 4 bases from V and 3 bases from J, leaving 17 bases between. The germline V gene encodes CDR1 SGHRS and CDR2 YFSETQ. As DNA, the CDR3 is TGCGCCAGCAGCCCTGCCGGCCAGGGCGATGGAAACACCATATATTTT. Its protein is CASSPAGQGDGNTIYF.

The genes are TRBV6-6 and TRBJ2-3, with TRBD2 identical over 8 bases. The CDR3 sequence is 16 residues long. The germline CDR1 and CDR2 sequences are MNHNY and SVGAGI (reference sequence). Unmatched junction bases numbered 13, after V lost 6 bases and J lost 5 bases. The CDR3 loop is CASSPVLGLVLDTQYF. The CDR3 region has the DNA TGTGCCAGCAGCCCCGTCCTGGGACTAGTTCTAGATACGCAGTATTTT.